Below are 8 T cell receptor beta chains sequenced from a single sample in a study of blood T cell repertoires in COVID-19. Only in-frame clones appear in the TCRdb table, and some are missing; sequencing was by immunoSEQ multiplex PCR. The data show roughly 380,000 clones, with more than 65% seen just once and roughly 1.1% held by the top ten. The sequencing input was peripheral blood. Every receptor here comes from a human donor with acute or convalescent COVID-19. The donor label of this sample is uncertain.

CDR3: CASPSPGYEQYF. The DNA of the CDR3 is TGTGCCAGCCCGTCTCCCGGCTACGAGCAGTACTTC. The V and J genes are TRBV25-1 and TRBJ2-7, with D unclear. The germline V gene encodes CDR1 MGHDK and CDR2 SYGVNS. Trimming cost V 8 bases and J 3 bases, with 11 bases left between them. The CDR3 length is 12 residues.

This chain links TRBV5-1 with TRBJ1-4; D is undetermined. The CDR3 runs to 15 residues. V was trimmed by 2 bases and J by 8 bases, leaving 16 bases between them. In germline, CDR1 is SGHRS, CDR2 YFSETQ. The CDR3, as DNA: TGCGCCAGCAGCTTATTTCCGGGGATCGGAGAAAAACTGTTTTTT. Residues: CASSLFPGIGEKLFF. The variable domain in full, with the rest retrieved from reference TRBV5-1 and TRBJ1-4, is KAGVTQTPRYLIKTRGQQVTLSCSPISGHRSVSWYQQTPGQGLQFLFEYFSETQRNKGNFPGRFSGRQFSNSRSEMNVSTLELGDSALYLCASSLFPGIGEKLFFGSGTQLSVL.

The chain has TRBV9 and TRBJ2-7; D might be TRBD2 (6 bases). Per germline, CDR1 SGDLS and CDR2 YYNGEE. Trimming took 4 bases from V and 6 from J, leaving 20 bases between them. This CDR3 is built from 15 residues. The CDR3 region is CASSSGRGIGSEQYF. In DNA, the CDR3 is TGTGCCAGCAGCTCCGGCCGGGGGATTGGGTCCGAGCAGTACTTC.

The chain has TRBV5-5 and TRBJ2-5, with 15 bases aligning to TRBD2. The length of the CDR3 is 18 residues. The V and J ends lost 4 bases and 1 base, in that order; junction bases with no gene match: 8. Germline assignment: CDR1 SGHKS and CDR2 YYEKEE (reference sequence). The CDR3 DNA reads TGTGCCAGCAGCACCGGACTAGCGGGAGGGTCTCCCCAAGAGACCCAGTACTTC. Amino acid sequence: CASSTGLAGGSPQETQYF.

The rearrangement joins TRBV7-6 to TRBJ2-1; 13 bases match TRBD2. The CDR3 is 16 amino acids. The germline V gene encodes CDR1 SGHVS and CDR2 FNYEAQ. V dropped 4 bases and J dropped 9; count of bases not matched to a gene: 9. DNA for the CDR3: TGTGCCAGCAGCTCCGGGGGGACTAGCGGGATCGGTGAGCAGTTCTTC. Translating it yields CASSSGGTSGIGEQFF. Full variable domain (outside the CDR3, taken from reference TRBV7-6 and TRBJ2-1): GAGVSQSPRYKVTKRGQDVALRCDPISGHVSLYWYRQALGQGPEFLTYFNYEAQQDKSGLPNDRFSAERPEGSISTLTIQRTEQRDSAMYRCASSSGGTSGIGEQFFGPGTRLTVL.

The genes are TRBV20-1 and TRBJ2-7; D remains ambiguous. This CDR3 is 11 amino acids long. The V end lost 4 bases, the J end lost 7 bases, and 11 bases lay between the germline ends. Germline V gene sequence: CDR1 DFQATT, CDR2 SNEGSKA (reference sequence). CDR3 amino acids: CSATRVTEQYF. The CDR3, as DNA: TGCAGTGCTACCCGCGTGACAGAGCAGTACTTC.

The V call is TRBV3-1 (or the pseudogene TRBV3-2), the J call TRBJ1-1; D possibly corresponds to TRBD1 (5 bases). The V and J ends lost 6 bases and 11 bases respectively, with 13 bases between them. CDR1 is LGHDT and CDR2 is YNNKEL in the germline V gene (reference sequence). The length of the CDR3 is 11 residues. CDR3 region: CASRGGVEAFF. CDR3 sequence (DNA): TGTGCCAGCAGGGGAGGGGTTGAGGCTTTCTTT.

The chain uses TRBV27 and TRBJ1-2; 7 bases align to TRBD1. Trimming at V came to 3 bases and at J to 4 bases, leaving 8 bases not matched to a gene. The germline CDR1 and CDR2 sequences are MNHEY and SMNVEV (reference sequence). The CDR3 has 15 residues. The CDR3 DNA reads TGTGCCAGCAGTTTGGTAGGGGGCGAGGGCTATGGCTACACCTTC. This sequence encodes CASSLVGGEGYGYTF.